This T cell receptor (beta chain) was found in a study of blood T cell repertoires in COVID-19. Study information: The samples span acute and convalescent COVID-19 from the United States, Italy and Spain.

Assay used: immunoSEQ multiplex PCR; TCRdb lists only in-frame clones, some missing. The sample holds about 410,000 clones; about 89% are singletons and the top ten take 1.5% to 1.7%. V shed 5 bases, J shed 0 bases, and the junction held 3 bases outside the gene matches. Germline V gene data show CDR1 as SGHTA and CDR2 as FQGTGA. This CDR3 region has 15 residues. As for this clone: Other DNA sequences in the same sample also yield this CDR3.

The rearrangement uses TRBV7-3 and TRBJ2-3; 9 nucleotides agree with TRBD2. The source material was peripheral blood. This sequence originates from a woman aged 40 to 50 with COVID-19, enrolled during active disease. Here the CDR3 DNA reads TGTGCCAGCAGCCCGCTAGCGGGAAGCACAGATACGCAGTATTTT. Its protein product is CASSPLAGSTDTQYF.